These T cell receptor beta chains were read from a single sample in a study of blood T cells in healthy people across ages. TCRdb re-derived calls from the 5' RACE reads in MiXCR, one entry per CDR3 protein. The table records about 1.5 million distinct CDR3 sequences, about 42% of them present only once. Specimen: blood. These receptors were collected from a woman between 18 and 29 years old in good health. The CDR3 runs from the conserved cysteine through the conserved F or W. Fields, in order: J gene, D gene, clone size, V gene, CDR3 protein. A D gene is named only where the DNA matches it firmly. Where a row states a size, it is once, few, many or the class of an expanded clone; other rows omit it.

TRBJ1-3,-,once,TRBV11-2,CASSLNSQYSGNTIYF
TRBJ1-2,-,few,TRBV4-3,CASSQAPGTIYGYTF
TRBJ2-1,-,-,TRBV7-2,CASSLVIGNNEQFF
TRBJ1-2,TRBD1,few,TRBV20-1,CCAGTGANYGYTF
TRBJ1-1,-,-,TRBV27,CASRLLWGTEAFF
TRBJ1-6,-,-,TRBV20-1,CSARSPRQVGNPPLHF
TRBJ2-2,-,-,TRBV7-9,CASSSASSPTGELFF
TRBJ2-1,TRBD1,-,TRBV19,CASSDGTGGRNEQFF
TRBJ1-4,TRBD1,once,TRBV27,CASSLRTGFEKLFF
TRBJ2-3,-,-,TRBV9,CASSVADPVPTDTQYF
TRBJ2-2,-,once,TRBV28,CASMGQGRVTGELFF
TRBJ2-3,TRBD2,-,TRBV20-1,CSARPGTSGWGTDTQYF
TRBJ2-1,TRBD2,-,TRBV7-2,CASSKTSDEQFF
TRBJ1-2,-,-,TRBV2,CASTAGASGYTF
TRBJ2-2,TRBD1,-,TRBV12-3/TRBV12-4,CASSGTVRHGELFF
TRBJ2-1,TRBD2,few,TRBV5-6,CASSPGTSRQQFF
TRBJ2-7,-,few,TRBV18,CASSPNRDQYHEQYF
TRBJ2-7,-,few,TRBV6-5,CASSMSGEQYF
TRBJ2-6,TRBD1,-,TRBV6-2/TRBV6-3,CASRTWTGSGANVLTF
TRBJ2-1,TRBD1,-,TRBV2,CASSGQGSWNEQFF
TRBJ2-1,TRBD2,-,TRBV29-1,CSVDGLVGGRVYNEQFF
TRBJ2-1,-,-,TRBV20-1,CSAREDPQVDEQFF
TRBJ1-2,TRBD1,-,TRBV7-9,CASTHSGQGIGYTF
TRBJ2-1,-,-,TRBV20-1,CSPQGDYNEQFF
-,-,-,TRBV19,CASSINGQGGETQYF
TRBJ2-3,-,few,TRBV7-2,CASSYYRTVADTQYF
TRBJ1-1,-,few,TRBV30,CAWSNAVNTEAFF
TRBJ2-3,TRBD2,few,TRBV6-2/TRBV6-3,CASTGLPTDTQYF
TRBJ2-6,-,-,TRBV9,CASSEGPSGANVLTF
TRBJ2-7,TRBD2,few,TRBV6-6,CASSYAGTSVDEQYF
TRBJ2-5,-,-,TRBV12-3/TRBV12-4,CASSYGVRETQYF
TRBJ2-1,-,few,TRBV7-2,CASSAHRYVQFF
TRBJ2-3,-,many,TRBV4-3,CASSQDRTSTDTQYF
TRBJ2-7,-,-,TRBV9,CASSVGHGPYEQYF
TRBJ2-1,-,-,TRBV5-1,CASSPRLVGVNEQFF
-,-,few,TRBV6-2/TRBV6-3,CASSSPSRPRTQYF
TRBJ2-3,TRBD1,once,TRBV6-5,CASSRPGQRTDMQYF
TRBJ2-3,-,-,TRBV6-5,CASSYLRGRTDTQYF
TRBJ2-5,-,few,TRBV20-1,CSAPPSEGETQYF
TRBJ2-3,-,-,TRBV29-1,CSVNPGTQYF
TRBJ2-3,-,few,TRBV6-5,CASSYLNTDTQYF
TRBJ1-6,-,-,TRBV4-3,CASSGVQWPNSPLHF
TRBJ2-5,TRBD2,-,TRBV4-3,CASSQLGLEVDEQYF
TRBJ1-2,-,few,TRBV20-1,CSPEGGSNYGYTF
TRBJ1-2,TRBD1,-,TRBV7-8,CASSLAGQGFNYGYTF
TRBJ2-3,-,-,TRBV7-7,CATGRAEPTDTQYF
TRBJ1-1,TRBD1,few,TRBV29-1,CSVDRDLNTEAFF
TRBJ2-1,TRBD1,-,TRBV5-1,CASSGQGGGSYNEQFF
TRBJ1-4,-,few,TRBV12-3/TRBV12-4,CASTAPGKNEKLFF
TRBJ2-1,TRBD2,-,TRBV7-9,CASSLVIGLAGGLNEQFF
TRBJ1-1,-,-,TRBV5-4,CASSLAGKPNTEAFF
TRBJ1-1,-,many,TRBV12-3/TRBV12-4,CASRAGTQNTEAFF
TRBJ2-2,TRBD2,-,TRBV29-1,CSVEVSGLTGELFF
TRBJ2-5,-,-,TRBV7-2,CASSLEGARGAQYF
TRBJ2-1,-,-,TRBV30,CARSVLAYNEQFF
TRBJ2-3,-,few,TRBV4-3,CASSQERGIGGAGTDTQYF
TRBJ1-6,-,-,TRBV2,CASRLSLRGSSYNSPLHF
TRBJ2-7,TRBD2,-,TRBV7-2,CASSLSAGEPEQYF